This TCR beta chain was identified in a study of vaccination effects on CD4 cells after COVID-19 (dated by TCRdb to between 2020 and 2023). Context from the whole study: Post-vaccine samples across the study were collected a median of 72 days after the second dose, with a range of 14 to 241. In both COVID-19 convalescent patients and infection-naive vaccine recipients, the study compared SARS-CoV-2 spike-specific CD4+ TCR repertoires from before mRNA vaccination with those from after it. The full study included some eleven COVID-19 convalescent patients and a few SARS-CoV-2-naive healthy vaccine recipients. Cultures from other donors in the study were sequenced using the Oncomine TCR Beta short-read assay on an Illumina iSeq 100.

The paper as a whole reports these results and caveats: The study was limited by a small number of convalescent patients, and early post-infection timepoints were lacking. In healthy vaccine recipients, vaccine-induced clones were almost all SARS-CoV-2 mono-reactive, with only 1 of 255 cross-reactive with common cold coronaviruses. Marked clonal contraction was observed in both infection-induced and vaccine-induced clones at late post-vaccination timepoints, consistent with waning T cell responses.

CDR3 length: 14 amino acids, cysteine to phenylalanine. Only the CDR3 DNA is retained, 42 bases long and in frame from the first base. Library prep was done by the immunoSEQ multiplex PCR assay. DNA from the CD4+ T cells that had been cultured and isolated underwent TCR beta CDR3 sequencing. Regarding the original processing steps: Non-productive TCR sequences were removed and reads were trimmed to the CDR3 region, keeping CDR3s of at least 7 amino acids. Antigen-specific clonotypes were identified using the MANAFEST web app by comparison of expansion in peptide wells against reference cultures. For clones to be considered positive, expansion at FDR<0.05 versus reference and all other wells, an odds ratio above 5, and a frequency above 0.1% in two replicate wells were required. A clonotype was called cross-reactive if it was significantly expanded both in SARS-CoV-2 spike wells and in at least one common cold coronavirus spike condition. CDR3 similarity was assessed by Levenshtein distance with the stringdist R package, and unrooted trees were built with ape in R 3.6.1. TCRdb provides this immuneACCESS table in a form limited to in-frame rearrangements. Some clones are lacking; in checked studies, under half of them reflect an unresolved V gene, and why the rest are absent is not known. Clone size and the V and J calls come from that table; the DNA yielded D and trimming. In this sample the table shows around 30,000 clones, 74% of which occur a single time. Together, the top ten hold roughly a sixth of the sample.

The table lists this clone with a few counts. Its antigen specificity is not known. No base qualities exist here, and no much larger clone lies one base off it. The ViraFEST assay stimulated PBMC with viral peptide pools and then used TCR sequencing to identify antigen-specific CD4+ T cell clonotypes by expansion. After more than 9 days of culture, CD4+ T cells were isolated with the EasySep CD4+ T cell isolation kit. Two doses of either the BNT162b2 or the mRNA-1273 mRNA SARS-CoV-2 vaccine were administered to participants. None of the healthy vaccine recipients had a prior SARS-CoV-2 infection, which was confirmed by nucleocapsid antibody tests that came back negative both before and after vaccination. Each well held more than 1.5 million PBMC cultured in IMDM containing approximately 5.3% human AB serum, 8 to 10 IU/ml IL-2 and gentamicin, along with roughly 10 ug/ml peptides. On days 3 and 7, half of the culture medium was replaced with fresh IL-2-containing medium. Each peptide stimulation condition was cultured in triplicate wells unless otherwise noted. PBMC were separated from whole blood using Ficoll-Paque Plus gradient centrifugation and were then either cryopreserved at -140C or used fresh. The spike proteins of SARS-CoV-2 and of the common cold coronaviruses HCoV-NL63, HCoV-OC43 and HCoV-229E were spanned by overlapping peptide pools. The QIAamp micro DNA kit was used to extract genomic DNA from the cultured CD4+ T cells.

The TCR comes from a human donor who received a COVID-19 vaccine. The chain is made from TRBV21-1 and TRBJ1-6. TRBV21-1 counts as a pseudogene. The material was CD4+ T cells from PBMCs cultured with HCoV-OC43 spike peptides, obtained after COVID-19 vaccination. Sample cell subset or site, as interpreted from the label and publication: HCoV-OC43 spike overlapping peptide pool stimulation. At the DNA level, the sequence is TGTGCCAGCAGCAAAGTACCGGTAGAGTCTTCCCTCCACTTT. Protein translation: CASSKVPVESSLHF.